The present T cell receptor (beta chain) was sequenced within a study of beta chain features in type 1 diabetes. Trimming removed 4 bases from V and 11 bases from J, with 26 bases in between. Per germline, CDR1 MNHEY and CDR2 SMNVEV (reference sequence). The CDR3 contains 16 residues. What was sequenced were expressed TCRB transcripts, since all of the isolated RNA had been reverse transcribed. Only in-frame clones appear in the TCRdb table, and some are missing; sequencing was by immunoSEQ multiplex PCR. The table shows 900,000 or so clones, with roughly a sixth occurring only once. The sequence was collected from a woman aged 18-29 years in good health. The chain recombines TRBV27 with TRBJ1-2, with D possibly matching TRBD1 (6 bases). The sample comprised naive CD4+ T cells from blood. The DNA of the CDR3 is TGTGCCAGCAGTTCGACAGGATCCAGCCTTAAAGGGAGTTACACCTTC. It yields the protein CASSSTGSSLKGSYTF.